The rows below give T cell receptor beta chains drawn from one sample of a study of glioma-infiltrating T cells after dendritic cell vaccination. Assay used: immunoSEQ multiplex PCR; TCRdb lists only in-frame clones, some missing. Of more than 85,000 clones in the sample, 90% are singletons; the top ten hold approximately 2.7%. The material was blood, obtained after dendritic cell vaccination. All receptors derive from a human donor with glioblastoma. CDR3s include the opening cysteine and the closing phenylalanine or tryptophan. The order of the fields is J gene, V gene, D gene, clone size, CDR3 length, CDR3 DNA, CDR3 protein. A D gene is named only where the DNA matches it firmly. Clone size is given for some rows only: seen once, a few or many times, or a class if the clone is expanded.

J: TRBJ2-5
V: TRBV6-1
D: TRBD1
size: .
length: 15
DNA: TGTGCCAGCAGTGGCTCCGGGACAGGGCAAGAGACCCAGTACTTC
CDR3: CASSGSGTGQETQYF

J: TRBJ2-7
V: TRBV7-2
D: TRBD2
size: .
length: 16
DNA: TGTGCCAGCAGCTTATTATACGGGCTAGCGGACTACGAGCAGTACTTC
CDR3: CASSLLYGLADYEQYF

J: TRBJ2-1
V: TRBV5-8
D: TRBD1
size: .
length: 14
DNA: TGTGCCACTGAGGACAGGGAGTTTAGAAATGAGCAGTTCTTC
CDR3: CATEDREFRNEQFF

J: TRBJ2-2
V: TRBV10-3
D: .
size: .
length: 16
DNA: TGTGCCATCAGCAGACTGGGACATCTCGGTACCGGGGAGCTGTTTTTT
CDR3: CAISRLGHLGTGELFF

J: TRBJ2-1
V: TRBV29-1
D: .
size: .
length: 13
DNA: TGCAGCGCCCGAGGTTCTAGCTCGGGTGAGCAGTTCTTC
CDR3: CSARGSSSGEQFF

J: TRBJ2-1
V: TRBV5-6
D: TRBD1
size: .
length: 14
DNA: TGTGCCAGCAGCTCGTCCCGGGACAGTCAAGAGCAGTTCTTC
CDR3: CASSSSRDSQEQFF

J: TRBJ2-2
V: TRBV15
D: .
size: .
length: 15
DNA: TGTGCCACCAGGGAAAGAGCCGGTAGCTTCGGGGAGCTGTTTTTT
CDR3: CATRERAGSFGELFF

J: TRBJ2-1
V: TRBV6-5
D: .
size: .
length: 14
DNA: TGTGCCAGCAGTGCTACCCGGGTCCCCAATGAGCAGTTCTTC
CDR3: CASSATRVPNEQFF

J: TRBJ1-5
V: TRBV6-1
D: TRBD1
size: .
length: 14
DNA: TGTGCCAGCAGTGAAGGGACAGGGAATCAGCCCCAGCATTTT
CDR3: CASSEGTGNQPQHF

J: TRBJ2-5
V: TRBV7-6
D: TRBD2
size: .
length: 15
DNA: TGTGCCAGCAGCTTAACCCGCGGGGGGAAAGAGACCCAGTACTTC
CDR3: CASSLTRGGKETQYF

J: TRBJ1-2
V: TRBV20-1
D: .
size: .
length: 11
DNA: TGCAGTGCACAGAGTAACTATGGCTACACCTTC
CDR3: CSAQSNYGYTF

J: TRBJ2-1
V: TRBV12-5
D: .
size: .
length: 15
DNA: TGTGCTAGCCTAGACCACAGGGATCCCTACAATGAGCAGTTCTTC
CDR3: CASLDHRDPYNEQFF

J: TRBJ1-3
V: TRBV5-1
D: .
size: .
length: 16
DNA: TGCGCCAGCAGCTTGTTCCGCGAAAAAGATGGAAACACCATATATTTT
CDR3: CASSLFREKDGNTIYF

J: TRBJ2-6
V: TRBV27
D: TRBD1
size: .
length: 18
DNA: TGTGCCAGCAGTTTTTCGGGACAGGGGGCGCCTGGGGCCAACGTCCTGACTTTC
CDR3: CASSFSGQGAPGANVLTF

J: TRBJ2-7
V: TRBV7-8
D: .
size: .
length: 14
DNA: TGTGCCAGCAGCTCTAGGGAGTACTCCTACGAGCAGTACTTC
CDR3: CASSSREYSYEQYF

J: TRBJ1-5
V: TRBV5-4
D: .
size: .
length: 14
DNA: TGTGCCAGCAGACTCATAGGGGGTAATCAGCCCCAGCATTTT
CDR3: CASRLIGGNQPQHF

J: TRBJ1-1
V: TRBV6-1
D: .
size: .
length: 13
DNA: TGTGCCAGCAGAACGGCGGACTCGCGGCGGGCTTTCTTT
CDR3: CASRTADSRRAFF

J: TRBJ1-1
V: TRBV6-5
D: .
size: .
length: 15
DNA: TGTGCCAGCAGTTACTCGACCAGGGTGAACACTGAAGCTTTCTTT
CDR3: CASSYSTRVNTEAFF

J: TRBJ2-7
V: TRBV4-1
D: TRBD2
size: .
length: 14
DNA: TGCGCCAGCAGCGAGACTAGCGCAGCCTACGAGCAGTACTTC
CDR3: CASSETSAAYEQYF

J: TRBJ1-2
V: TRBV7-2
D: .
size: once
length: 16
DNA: TGTGCCAGCAGCTTAGGTGGGGCGGGAGCAAGGGATGGCTACACCTTC
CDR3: CASSLGGAGARDGYTF

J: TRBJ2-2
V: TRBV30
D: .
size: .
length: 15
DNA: TGTGCCTGGAGTACGCAAATACAGGATACCGGGGAGCTGTTTTTT
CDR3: CAWSTQIQDTGELFF

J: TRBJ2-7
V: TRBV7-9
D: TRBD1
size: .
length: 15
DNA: TGTGCCAGCAGCACCCCGGGACAGGGCCTCTACGAGCAGTACTTC
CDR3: CASSTPGQGLYEQYF

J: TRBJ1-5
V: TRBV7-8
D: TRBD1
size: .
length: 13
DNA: TGTGCCAGCAGTTTGGGACAGAATCAGCCCCAGCATTTT
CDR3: CASSLGQNQPQHF

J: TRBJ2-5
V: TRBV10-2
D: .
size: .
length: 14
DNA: TGCGCCAGCACCCAGGGGACCAGACGTGGGACCCAGTACTTC
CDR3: CASTQGTRRGTQYF

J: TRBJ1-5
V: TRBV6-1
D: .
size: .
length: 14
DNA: TGTGCCAGCAGTGAATGGCAGGTTAATCAGCCCCAGCATTTT
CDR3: CASSEWQVNQPQHF

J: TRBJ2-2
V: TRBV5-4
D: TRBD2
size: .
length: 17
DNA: TGTGCCAGCAGCTCGGGACTAGCGGGAGCGCCGGCCGGGGAGCTGTTTTTT
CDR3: CASSSGLAGAPAGELFF

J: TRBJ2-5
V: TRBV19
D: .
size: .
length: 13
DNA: TGTGCCAGTAGTATAGATCGGGATGGGACCCAGTACTTC
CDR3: CASSIDRDGTQYF

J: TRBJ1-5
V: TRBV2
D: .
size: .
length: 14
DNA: TGTGCCAGCAGTGACAGGGGATCGAGTCAGCCCCAGCATTTT
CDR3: CASSDRGSSQPQHF

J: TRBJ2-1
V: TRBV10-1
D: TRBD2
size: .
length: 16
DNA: TGCGCCAGCAGTGAGTCGGGACTAGCGGGGTACAATGAGCAGTTCTTC
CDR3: CASSESGLAGYNEQFF

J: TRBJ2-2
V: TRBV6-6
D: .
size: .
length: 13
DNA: TGTGCCAGCAGAGACTCCCTGGCCGGGGAGCTGTTTTTT
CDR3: CASRDSLAGELFF

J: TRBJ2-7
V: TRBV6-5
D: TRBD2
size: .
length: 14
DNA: TGTGCCAGCCGGGGCGGGAGGGGGACCTACGAGCAGTACTTC
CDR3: CASRGGRGTYEQYF

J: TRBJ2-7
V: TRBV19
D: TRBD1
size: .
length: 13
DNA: TGTGCCAGTAGTATAGCCAGGGGGCAAGAGCAGTACTTC
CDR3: CASSIARGQEQYF

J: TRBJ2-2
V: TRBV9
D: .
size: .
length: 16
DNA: TGTGCCAGCAGCGCCGCGGAGGGGGCTTTTGCCGGGGAGCTGTTTTTT
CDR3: CASSAAEGAFAGELFF

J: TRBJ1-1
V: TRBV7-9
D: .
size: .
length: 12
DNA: TGTGCCAGCAGCCCCGACAGCACTGAAGCTTTCTTT
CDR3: CASSPDSTEAFF

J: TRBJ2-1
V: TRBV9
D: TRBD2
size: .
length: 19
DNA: TGTGCCAGCAGTCGAGACGAAGGGACTAGCGGACGAAACTACAATGAGCAGTTCTTC
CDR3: CASSRDEGTSGRNYNEQFF

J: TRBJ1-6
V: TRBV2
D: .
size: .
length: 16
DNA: TGTGCCAGCAGTGAAGACCAGGGAGGGGCAGGATCACCCCTCCACTTT
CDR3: CASSEDQGGAGSPLHF

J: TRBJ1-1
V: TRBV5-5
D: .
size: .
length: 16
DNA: TGTGCCAGCAGCTTGAGCTCTGGCGGAATGAACACTGAAGCTTTCTTT
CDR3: CASSLSSGGMNTEAFF

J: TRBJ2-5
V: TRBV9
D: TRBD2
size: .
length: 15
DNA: TGTGCCAGCAGCGCGACAGCGGGAGAGGGGGAGACCCAGTACTTC
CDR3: CASSATAGEGETQYF

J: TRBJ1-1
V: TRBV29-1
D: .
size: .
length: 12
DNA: TGCAGCGTTGGAGGGATGGTGACTGAAGCTTTCTTT
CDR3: CSVGGMVTEAFF

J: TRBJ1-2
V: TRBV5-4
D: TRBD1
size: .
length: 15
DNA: TGTGCCAGCAGCCCTGCGGGACAGCAACGCGATGGCTACACCTTC
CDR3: CASSPAGQQRDGYTF

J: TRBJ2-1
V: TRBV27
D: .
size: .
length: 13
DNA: TGTGCCAGCAGTATCCTCGGGTGGAATGAGCAGTTCTTC
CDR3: CASSILGWNEQFF

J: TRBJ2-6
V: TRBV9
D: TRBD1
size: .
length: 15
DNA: TGTGCCAGCAGCAAACAGGGGGCTGGGGCCAACGTCCTGACTTTC
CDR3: CASSKQGAGANVLTF

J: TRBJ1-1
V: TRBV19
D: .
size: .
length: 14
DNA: TGTGCCAGTAGTAGGACGGGATTGAACACTGAAGCTTTCTTT
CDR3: CASSRTGLNTEAFF

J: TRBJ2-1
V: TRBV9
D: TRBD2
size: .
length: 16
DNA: TGTGCCAGCAGCCGGGCTAGCGGACGGATCTACAATGAGCAGTTCTTC
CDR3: CASSRASGRIYNEQFF

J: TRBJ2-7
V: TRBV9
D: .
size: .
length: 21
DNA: TGTGCCAGCAGCGTAGGGTCCGGGGACAGGGAGTCGGGACTAGTTCCCTACGAGCAGTACTTC
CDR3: CASSVGSGDRESGLVPYEQYF

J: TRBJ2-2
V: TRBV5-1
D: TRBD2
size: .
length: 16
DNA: TGCGCCAGCAGCCCGCTAGCGGGAGGGCCCGGCGGGGAGCTGTTTTTT
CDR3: CASSPLAGGPGGELFF

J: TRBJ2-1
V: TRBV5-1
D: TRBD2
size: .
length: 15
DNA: TGCGCCAGCAGCTTGTGGCTAGCGGGAGGGAATGAGCAGTTCTTC
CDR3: CASSLWLAGGNEQFF

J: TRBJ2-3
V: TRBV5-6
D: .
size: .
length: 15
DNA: TGTGCCAGCAGCTTGGTCGACAGCTTCACAGATACGCAGTATTTT
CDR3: CASSLVDSFTDTQYF

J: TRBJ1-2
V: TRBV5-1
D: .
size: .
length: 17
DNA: TGCGCCAGCAGCGAAGGAATGTCCAGCGTCTCTAACTATGGCTACACCTTC
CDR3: CASSEGMSSVSNYGYTF